The 28 T cell receptor beta chains in this list originate from one sample, sequenced in a study of PD-L1 blockade in urothelial cancer. The time point: pretreatment peripheral blood. TCRdb keeps only in-frame clones here, not all; method: immunoSEQ multiplex PCR. The sample carries approximately 52,000 clones, around 79% recorded once. Specimen: PBMCs, collected around atezolizumab (anti-PD-L1) treatment. These receptors were obtained from a man between 65 and 85 years old with urothelial cancer.

This sequence joins TRBV4-3 and TRBJ2-3; 9 bases align to TRBD2. J gave up 5 bases and V 0 bases, and 3 bases lay outside the gene matches. The CDR3 consists of 15 residues. Germline lookup yields CDR1 LGHNA and CDR2 YSLEER. The CDR3 bases are TGCGCCAGCAGCCAAGATGATAGCGGGGGAGATACGCAGTATTTT. As protein: CASSQDDSGGDTQYF.

The chain couples TRBV4-3 to TRBJ2-3; TRBD2 might be the D (7 bases). The germline V and J ends were trimmed by 0 bases and 5 bases, with 12 bases remaining between them. The CDR3 loop spans 15 amino acids. Germline loops: CDR1 LGHNA, CDR2 YSLEER. CDR3 region: CASSQDRGGLDTQYF. The CDR3 nucleotides are TGCGCCAGCAGCCAAGATAGGGGGGGGTTAGATACGCAGTATTTT.

The chain links TRBV11-3 to TRBJ2-3; 10 bases align to TRBD2. V dropped 5 bases and J dropped 2; count of bases not matched to a gene: 1. This CDR3 is built from 14 residues. The V gene's germline CDR1 is SGHNT and CDR2 YENEEA. The CDR3 region is CASSLAGATDTQYF. The CDR3 DNA follows: TGTGCCAGCAGCCTAGCGGGAGCCACAGATACGCAGTATTTT.

This chain joins TRBV4-1 and TRBJ1-4; D is possibly TRBD1 (5 bases). V lost 4 bases and J 3 bases, leaving 12 bases between the germline ends. CDR1 is MGHRA and CDR2 is YSYEKL in the germline V gene. The CDR3 runs to 15 residues. The CDR3 sequence is CASSPSGTANEKLFF. CDR3 DNA: TGCGCCAGCAGCCCCTCCGGGACTGCTAATGAAAAACTGTTTTTT.

This chain links TRBV5-1 with TRBJ2-5, with a possible D match to TRBD2 (6 bases). Trimming removed 0 bases from V and 5 bases from J, with 8 bases in between. Germline V gene lookup returns CDR1 SGHRS and CDR2 YFSETQ. CDR3 size: 13 residues. DNA for the CDR3: TGCGCCAGCAGCTTGGGTGGAGGGGAGACCCAGTACTTC. Its translation: CASSLGGGETQYF.

V usage is TRBV4-2 and J usage is TRBJ1-2, with 10 bases lining up with TRBD1. V trimming: 1 base; J trimming: 6 bases; junction bases outside the gene matches: 8. The germline V gene encodes CDR1 LGHNA and CDR2 YNFKEQ. The CDR3 has 16 residues. The CDR3 sequence is CASSQAGTGAVDGYTF. The DNA for the CDR3 is TGTGCCAGCAGCCAAGCCGGGACAGGGGCGGTTGATGGCTACACCTTC.

The rearrangement uses TRBV7-2 and TRBJ2-7, with 9 nucleotides matching TRBD1. Looked up from germline, CDR1 is SGHTA and CDR2 is FQGNSA. The CDR3 is 13 amino acids. The V gene end was trimmed by 5 bases and the J gene end by 5 bases; junction bases not matched to a gene: 4. The CDR3 region has the DNA TGTGCCAGCAGCAGGACAGGGGAACACGAGCAGTACTTC. Its protein is CASSRTGEHEQYF.

The V call is TRBV20-1, the J call TRBJ2-5, with D unresolved. The CDR3 sequence is 11 residues long. V was clipped by 6 bases and J by 4 bases, with 9 bases between them. Germline-derived CDR1 and CDR2 are DFQATT and SNEGSKA (reference sequence). DNA of the CDR3: TGCAGTGCCCTGGAGCGAGAGACCCAGTACTTC. Protein sequence: CSALERETQYF.

V usage is TRBV28 and J usage is TRBJ1-3, with D unresolved. From germline, CDR1 is MDHEN and CDR2 SYDVKM. The CDR3 is 13 amino acids. The ends were cut back, 3 bases at V and 8 bases at J, with 11 bases in the middle. In DNA, the CDR3 is TGTGCCAGCAGTTTGAGTTTAGTAGACACCATATATTTT. Amino acids: CASSLSLVDTIYF.

CDR3 sequence (DNA): TGTGCCAGTAGCATTAGAATCAAGGATACGCAGTATTTT. Translation: CASSIRIKDTQYF. The chain couples TRBV19 to TRBJ2-3; no definite D call. The CDR3 extends over 13 amino acids. The germline V gene encodes CDR1 LNHDA and CDR2 SQIVND (reference sequence). The V end was cut by 6 bases, the J end by 6 bases, with 13 bases between.

This chain connects TRBV4-3 to TRBJ1-1; TRBD1 might be the D (5 bases). Germline V gene sequence: CDR1 LGHNA, CDR2 YSLEER. V shed 4 bases and J shed 4 bases, with 22 bases lying between them. The CDR3 is 17 residues long. CDR3: CASSPRSGGEGSTEAFF. CDR3 coding DNA: TGCGCCAGCAGCCCGCGCTCCGGGGGTGAGGGCAGCACTGAAGCTTTCTTT.

The gene calls are TRBV5-6 and TRBJ1-2; 10 positions agree with TRBD1. V shed 5 bases, J shed 4 bases, and the junction held 2 bases outside the gene matches. The CDR3 is 13 amino acids. From germline, CDR1 is SGHDT and CDR2 YYEEEE. CDR3 DNA sequence: TGTGCCAGCAGACGGACAGGGGGCTATGGCTACACCTTC. Its translation: CASRRTGGYGYTF. The variable domain in full, completed from reference TRBV5-6 and TRBJ1-2, reads DAGVTQSPTHLIKTRGQQVTLRCSPKSGHDTVSWYQQALGQGPQFIFQYYEEEERQRGNFPDRFSGHQFPNYSSELNVNALLLGDSALYLCASRRTGGYGYTFGSGTRLTVV.

This chain links TRBV5-4 with TRBJ2-4, with 9 bases fitting TRBD1. Germline values: CDR1 SGHNT, CDR2 YYREEE (reference sequence). The CDR3 contains 14 residues. With 4 bases clipped from V and 8 bases from J, the junction kept 7 bases outside the gene matches. As DNA, the CDR3 is TGTGCCAGCAGCCCCGGGACAGGGAGGGACATTCAGTACTTC. Translating it yields CASSPGTGRDIQYF.

V usage is TRBV6-5 and J usage is TRBJ2-7; 8 bases align to TRBD1. Trimming cost V 2 bases and J 2 bases; bases outside gene matches: 5. The germline V gene has CDR1 MNHEY and CDR2 SVGAGI. The CDR3 has 15 amino acids. CDR3: CASSYPTGETYEQYF. Here the CDR3 DNA reads TGTGCCAGCAGTTACCCGACAGGGGAGACCTACGAGCAGTACTTC.

In its sample, this clone is medium-sized (0.01 to 0.1%). Additional DNA sequences in this sample encode the identical CDR3. This rearrangement joins TRBV19 to TRBJ2-5; 7 bases align to TRBD1. This CDR3 spans 13 amino acids. V lost 8 bases to trimming and J lost 4 bases; unmatched junction nucleotides: 7. The germline gives CDR1 LNHDA, CDR2 SQIVND (reference sequence). CDR3 in amino acids: CASGTGVGETQYF. The CDR3 DNA is TGTGCCAGTGGAACAGGGGTAGGAGAGACCCAGTACTTC.

This clone came up many times. The gene calls are TRBV7-2 and TRBJ1-2, with D tentatively TRBD1 (6 bases). The length of the CDR3 is 15 residues. Trimming shortened V by 0 bases and J by 4 bases, and 12 bases separated the two germline ends. Germline V CDR1 and CDR2: SGHTA, FQGNSA. CDR3 protein: CASSLAAGESYGYTF. The CDR3 DNA reads TGTGCCAGCAGCTTAGCGGCAGGGGAGAGCTATGGCTACACCTTC.

This chain connects TRBV18 to TRBJ1-1; a weak D match, TRBD1 (6 bases). Germline CDR1 KGHSH, CDR2 LQKENI. V lost 5 bases to trimming and J lost 1 base, with 8 bases between them. This CDR3 is 13 amino acids long. CDR3 amino acids: CASSSTGNTEAFF. Here the CDR3 DNA reads TGTGCCAGCTCATCGACAGGGAACACTGAAGCTTTCTTT. The full variable domain, with the rest looked up from reference TRBV18 and TRBJ1-1, is NAGVMQNPRHLVRRRGQEARLRCSPMKGHSHVYWYRQLPEEGLKFMVYLQKENIIDESGMPKERFSAEFPKEGPSILRIQQVVRGDSAAYFCASSSTGNTEAFFGQGTRLTVV.

The chain employs TRBV19 and TRBJ2-5, with TRBD2 matching 8 bases. CDR1 and CDR2 (germline): LNHDA, SQIVND (reference sequence). The CDR3 is 15 amino acids. V lost 0 bases, J lost 4 bases, and 4 bases stayed unmatched. The CDR3 DNA reads as TGTGCCAGTAGTATAGACTTAGCGGGAACAGAGACCCAGTACTTC. It specifies CASSIDLAGTETQYF.

The chain uses TRBV29-1 and TRBJ1-1, with 10 positions matching TRBD1. The V segment lost 7 bases and the J segment 5 bases; nucleotides outside the gene matches: 4. The CDR3 spans 12 residues. Germline values: CDR1 SQVTM, CDR2 ANQGSEA. The chain's CDR3 is CSADRGGTEAFF. The CDR3 coding sequence is TGCAGCGCGGACAGGGGGGGAACTGAAGCTTTCTTT.

The chain combines TRBV5-1 with TRBJ1-2; 8 bases map to TRBD1. After removal of 5 bases from V and 8 bases from J, the junction contained 11 bases not matched to a gene. The CDR3 covers 14 residues. CDR1 is SGHRS, CDR2 YFSETQ, per germline. The CDR3 region is CASRTDRGSRGYTF. Written as DNA, the CDR3 is TGCGCCAGCAGAACAGACAGGGGCTCGCGGGGCTACACCTTC.

The chain recombines TRBV15 with TRBJ2-1; 9 nucleotides agree with TRBD2. V lost 0 bases and J lost 7; bases outside the gene matches: 13. The CDR3 runs 18 residues. Germline V lookup: CDR1 LNHNV, CDR2 YYDKDF (reference sequence). CDR3 protein: CATSRDLVASGKWNEQFF. DNA of the CDR3: TGTGCCACCAGCAGAGATTTAGTTGCTAGCGGGAAGTGGAATGAGCAGTTCTTC.

The chain links TRBV2 to TRBJ2-1; D is possibly TRBD1 (6 bases). From germline, CDR1 is SNHLY and CDR2 FYNNEI. V lost 6 bases and J 1 base, leaving 16 bases between the germline ends. This CDR3 comprises 16 residues. In DNA, the CDR3 is TGTGCCAGCAGAGGTTCGCAGGGGAATTCCTACAATGAGCAGTTCTTC. Translation: CASRGSQGNSYNEQFF. Looking up the rest from reference TRBV2 and TRBJ2-1 gives the full variable domain: EPEVTQTPSHQVTQMGQEVILRCVPISNHLYFYWYRQILGQKVEFLVSFYNNEISEKSEIFDDQFSVERPDGSNFTLKIRSTKLEDSAMYFCASRGSQGNSYNEQFFGPGTRLTVL.

This clone was seen once. The gene calls are TRBV11-1 and TRBJ1-3; 8 bases agree with TRBD1. After removal of 5 bases from V and 2 bases from J, the junction contained 2 bases not matched to a gene. Germline V gives CDR1 SGHAT, CDR2 FQDESV (reference sequence). The length of the CDR3 is 14 residues. CDR3 amino acids: CASSRRGPGNTIYF. DNA for the CDR3: TGTGCCAGCAGCCGCAGGGGGCCTGGAAACACCATATATTTT.

The V and J genes are TRBV7-9 and TRBJ1-1; D not resolved. Germline V gene sequence: CDR1 SEHNR, CDR2 FQNEAQ (reference sequence). The CDR3 has 12 residues. The V end was cut by 5 bases, the J end by 5 bases, with 9 bases between. The CDR3 DNA sequence: TGTGCCAGCAGCCGGGGTTTAACTGAAGCTTTCTTT. It yields the protein CASSRGLTEAFF.

The chain couples TRBV28 to TRBJ2-7; D uncertain. This CDR3 spans 11 amino acids. CDR1 and CDR2 from the germline V gene are MDHEN and SYDVKM. V was trimmed by 5 bases and J by 4 bases, leaving 6 bases between them. The CDR3: CASSGLYEQYF. The CDR3 bases are TGTGCCAGCAGTGGGCTTTACGAGCAGTACTTC. The whole variable domain, remainder taken from reference TRBV28 and TRBJ2-7, is DVKVTQSSRYLVKRTGEKVFLECVQDMDHENMFWYRQDPGLGLRLIYFSYDVKMKEKGDIPEGYSVSREKKERFSLILESASTNQTSMYLCASSGLYEQYFGPGTRLTVT.

This chain joins TRBV5-1 and TRBJ1-1; TRBD1 matches at 9 bases. Germline V gene lookup returns CDR1 SGHRS and CDR2 YFSETQ. The V and J ends lost 0 bases and 2 bases, in that order; junction bases with no gene match: 2. This CDR3 has 15 residues. The CDR3 DNA follows: TGCGCCAGCAGCTTGGTTACAGGGGGCAACACTGAAGCTTTCTTT. Its protein is CASSLVTGGNTEAFF.

The rearrangement links TRBV7-9 to TRBJ2-7; D might be TRBD2 (5 bases). Trimming took 5 bases from V and 6 from J, leaving 11 bases between them. The length of the CDR3 is 12 residues. CDR1 SEHNR and CDR2 FQNEAQ come from the germline V gene (reference sequence). The CDR3: CASSPRGVEQYF. CDR3 bases: TGTGCCAGCAGCCCTCGGGGAGTCGAGCAGTACTTC. The full variable domain, completed using reference TRBV7-9 and TRBJ2-7, is DTGVSQNPRHKITKRGQNVTFRCDPISEHNRLYWYRQTLGQGPEFLTYFQNEAQLEKSRLLSDRFSAERPKGSFSTLEIQRTEQGDSAMYLCASSPRGVEQYFGPGTRLTVT.

This sequence joins TRBV11-2 and TRBJ2-7; TRBD1 agrees at 7 bases. After removal of 5 bases from V and 0 bases from J, the junction contained 7 bases not matched to a gene. The CDR3 has 15 amino acids. CDR1 is SGHAT and CDR2 is FQNNGV in the germline V gene. CDR3 residues: CASSPASGGSYEQYF. As DNA, the CDR3 is TGTGCCAGCAGCCCCGCCTCAGGGGGCTCCTACGAGCAGTACTTC.